This is a list of T cell receptor beta chains from one sample in a study of OX40 agonist ivuxolimab in advanced cancers. Repertoires were generated with immunoSEQ multiplex PCR, while TCRdb's copy carries only in-frame clones and drops some. The sample holds tens of thousands of clones, approximately 85% seen once. The sample here was CD4+ or CD8+ T cells sorted from blood, taken in a trial of the OX40 agonist ivuxolimab. The origin of the receptors is an adult with an advanced solid tumor such as melanoma, head and neck, liver or kidney cancer. The conserved cysteine and the conserved F or W are not part of the CDR3 here.

v_call: TRBV13; cdr3_aa: ASSLGLNNGYT
v_call: TRBV19; cdr3_aa: ASSLVDRENIQY
v_call: TRBV7-2; cdr3_aa: ASSLDAGGWNEQF
v_call: TRBV29-1; cdr3_aa: SVAAGLGRYNEQF
v_call: TRBV10-3; cdr3_aa: AISKEGSETQY
v_call: TRBV18; cdr3_aa: ASSAVEGAGNTIY
v_call: TRBV28; cdr3_aa: ASNNRGYTGELF
v_call: TRBV28; cdr3_aa: ASRLRLAGANVLT
v_call: TRBV19; cdr3_aa: ASSRGQLVYGYT
v_call: TRBV18; cdr3_aa: ASSRGLANYGYT
v_call: TRBV6-5; cdr3_aa: ASRQSGQETQY
v_call: TRBV4-2; cdr3_aa: ASSQLRAGAAKQF
v_call: TRBV10-3; cdr3_aa: AISEGAGETQY
v_call: TRBV29-1; cdr3_aa: SVDLSGRAGSSEQY
v_call: TRBV7-9; cdr3_aa: ASSLGSGQGHQETQY
v_call: TRBV6-1; cdr3_aa: ASSAGPEGYGYT
v_call: TRBV4-1; cdr3_aa: TSSQHPPAGTWETQY
v_call: TRBV5-6; cdr3_aa: ASSLGPGQPQETQY
v_call: TRBV29-1; cdr3_aa: SVGVRGLNTEAF
v_call: TRBV4-2; cdr3_aa: ASSQEPNDGGLTDTQY
v_call: TRBV2; cdr3_aa: ASNRDSPGTEAF
v_call: TRBV20-1; cdr3_aa: SARPQETQY
v_call: TRBV6-5; cdr3_aa: ASSPQGPGQPQH
v_call: TRBV6-6; cdr3_aa: ASSTSGGSYNEQF
v_call: TRBV5-6; cdr3_aa: ASSFSYNDQPQH
v_call: TRBV7-2; cdr3_aa: ASSLRAGDEQF
v_call: TRBV10-3; cdr3_aa: AISGEGGGYNEQF
v_call: TRBV6-1; cdr3_aa: ASSVSGLFGETQY
v_call: TRBV5-1; cdr3_aa: ASSLVSGGFTGELF
v_call: TRBV6-6; cdr3_aa: ASSYSGRQETQY
v_call: TRBV6-1; cdr3_aa: ASSEQGSYNEQF
v_call: TRBV9; cdr3_aa: ASTSGDGYT
v_call: TRBV7-9; cdr3_aa: ASSPQSAKGNQPQH
v_call: TRBV28; cdr3_aa: ASSFLRVVKNIQY
v_call: TRBV7-9; cdr3_aa: ASSSWTGSSYEQY
v_call: TRBV23-1; cdr3_aa: ASSQPLRAIHRNEQF
v_call: TRBV7-2; cdr3_aa: ASSLDSGRAGNEQF
v_call: TRBV5-1; cdr3_aa: ASISQGGMNTEAF
v_call: TRBV6-1; cdr3_aa: ASSELAGGPFYEQY
v_call: TRBV6-5; cdr3_aa: ASSYGRGLMNTEAF
v_call: TRBV6-6; cdr3_aa: ASRERALGGYT
v_call: TRBV4-1; cdr3_aa: ASSLDRRQETQY
v_call: TRBV4-2; cdr3_aa: ASSHGDRGRNEQF
v_call: TRBV10-3; cdr3_aa: AISESGRSSYNEQF
v_call: TRBV28; cdr3_aa: ASSLMGGQY
v_call: TRBV29-1; cdr3_aa: SVGSFTDTQY
v_call: TRBV5-1; cdr3_aa: ASSSLQGRTDTQY
v_call: TRBV4-1; cdr3_aa: ASSQQGGETQY
v_call: TRBV7-9; cdr3_aa: ASSSGQGERQPQH
v_call: TRBV19; cdr3_aa: ASSPGQGGNQPQH
v_call: TRBV11-1; cdr3_aa: ASSLGAGYPYEQY
v_call: TRBV13; cdr3_aa: ASSLTQRWHEQF
v_call: TRBV7-9; cdr3_aa: ASSPWDSPSYEQY